Listed below are T cell receptor beta chains from one sample, sequenced in a study of cytomegalovirus exposure and HLA in healthy donors. The data were produced by immunoSEQ multiplex PCR, yet TCRdb's version contains in-frame clones alone and is incomplete. This table has under 200,000 clones, about four fifths appearing once. Sequenced material: PBMCs. The receptors shown here come from a woman in her fifties or sixties in good health and CMV-seropositive. Each CDR3 is given with its conserved first and last residue. D genes are given only for firm matches. The size entry is marked missing in some rows and otherwise reads once, few, many or a size class.

TRBJ1-2,TRBV5-1,-,-,CASSLSGGGYGYTF,TGCGCCAGCAGCTTGAGTGGAGGCGGGTATGGCTACACCTTC
TRBJ2-1,TRBV27,-,TRBD2,CASKPPTSGRSYNEQFF,TGTGCCAGCAAACCCCCAACTAGCGGGAGGTCCTACAATGAGCAGTTCTTC
TRBJ2-3,TRBV6-6,-,-,CASSFPPPDTQYF,TGTGCCAGCAGTTTCCCTCCCCCAGATACGCAGTATTTT
TRBJ1-6,TRBV11-1,-,-,CASSNGQRDNSPLHF,TGTGCCAGCAGCAACGGACAGAGGGACAATTCACCCCTCCACTTT
TRBJ2-5,TRBV7-2,-,-,CASSLNGAGAGETQYF,TGTGCCAGCAGCTTGAATGGGGCGGGGGCGGGAGAGACCCAGTACTTC
TRBJ1-2,TRBV7-2,few,-,CASSLAGRGANYGYTF,TGTGCCAGCAGCTTAGCCGGGAGAGGGGCTAACTATGGCTACACCTTC
TRBJ2-5,TRBV7-2,-,TRBD1,CASSNWGTAQETQYF,TGTGCCAGCAGCAACTGGGGGACAGCCCAAGAGACCCAGTACTTC
TRBJ2-1,TRBV1,few,-,CTSSGRRAGAYNEQFF,TGCACCAGCAGCGGGCGTAGGGCGGGAGCGTACAATGAGCAGTTCTTC
TRBJ2-7,TRBV7-6,-,-,CASSLGRAASSYEQYF,TGTGCCAGCAGCTTAGGGCGGGCCGCTAGCTCCTACGAGCAGTACTTC
TRBJ1-1,TRBV28,-,TRBD1,CASSIRTGDTEAFF,TGTGCCAGCAGCATACGGACAGGGGACACTGAAGCTTTCTTT